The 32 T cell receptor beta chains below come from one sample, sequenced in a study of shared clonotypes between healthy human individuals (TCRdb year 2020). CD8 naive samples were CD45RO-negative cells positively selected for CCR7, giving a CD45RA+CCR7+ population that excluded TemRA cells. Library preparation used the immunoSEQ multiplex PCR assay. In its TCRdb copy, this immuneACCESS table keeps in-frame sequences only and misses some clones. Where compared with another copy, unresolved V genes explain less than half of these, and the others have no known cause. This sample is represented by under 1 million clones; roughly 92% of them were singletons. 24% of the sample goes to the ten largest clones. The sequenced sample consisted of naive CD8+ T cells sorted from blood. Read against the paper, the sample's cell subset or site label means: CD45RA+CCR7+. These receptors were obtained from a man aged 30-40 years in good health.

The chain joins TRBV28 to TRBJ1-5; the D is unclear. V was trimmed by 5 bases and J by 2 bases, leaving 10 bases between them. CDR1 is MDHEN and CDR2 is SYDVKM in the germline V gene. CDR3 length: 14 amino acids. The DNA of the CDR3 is TGTGCCAGCAGTATATACAGAGGCAATCAGCCCCAGCATTTT. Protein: CASSIYRGNQPQHF.

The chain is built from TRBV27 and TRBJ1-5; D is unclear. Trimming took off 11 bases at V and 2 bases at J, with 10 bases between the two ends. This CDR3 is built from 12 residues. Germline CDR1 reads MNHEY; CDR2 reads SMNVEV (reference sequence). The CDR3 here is CAVGRGNQPQHF. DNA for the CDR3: TGTGCCGTTGGAAGAGGCAATCAGCCCCAGCATTTT.

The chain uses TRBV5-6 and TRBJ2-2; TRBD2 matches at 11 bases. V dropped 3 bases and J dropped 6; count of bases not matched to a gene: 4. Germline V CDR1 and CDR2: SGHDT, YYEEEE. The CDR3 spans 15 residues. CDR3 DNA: TGTGCCAGCAGCTATAGCGGGAGGGCCCCCGGGGAGCTGTTTTTT. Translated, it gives CASSYSGRAPGELFF. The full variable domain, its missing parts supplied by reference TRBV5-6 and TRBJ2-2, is DAGVTQSPTHLIKTRGQQVTLRCSPKSGHDTVSWYQQALGQGPQFIFQYYEEEERQRGNFPDRFSGHQFPNYSSELNVNALLLGDSALYLCASSYSGRAPGELFFGEGSRLTVL.

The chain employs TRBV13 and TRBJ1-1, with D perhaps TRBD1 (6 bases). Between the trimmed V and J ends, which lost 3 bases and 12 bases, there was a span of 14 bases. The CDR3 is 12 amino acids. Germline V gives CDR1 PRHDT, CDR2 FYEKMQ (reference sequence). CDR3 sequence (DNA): TGTGCCAGCAGCTTGTCTGGGGGCGGAACTTTCTTT. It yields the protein CASSLSGGGTFF.

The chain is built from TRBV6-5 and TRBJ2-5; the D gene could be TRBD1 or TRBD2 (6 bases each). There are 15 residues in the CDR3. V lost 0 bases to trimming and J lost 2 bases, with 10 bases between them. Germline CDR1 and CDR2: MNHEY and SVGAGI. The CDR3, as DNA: TGTGCCAGCAGTTACTCGAGGGGGGTACAAGAGACCCAGTACTTC. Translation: CASSYSRGVQETQYF.

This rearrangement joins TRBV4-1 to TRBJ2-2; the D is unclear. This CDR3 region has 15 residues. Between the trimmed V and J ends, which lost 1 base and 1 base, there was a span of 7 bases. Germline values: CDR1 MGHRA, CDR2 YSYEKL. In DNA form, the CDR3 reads TGCGCCAGCAGCCAAGCGGACCGGAACACCGGGGAGCTGTTTTTT. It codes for CASSQADRNTGELFF.

The CDR3 protein is CASSPRRTDTQYF. The CDR3 DNA reads as TGTGCCAGCAGTCCCCGACGGACAGATACGCAGTATTTT. V gene TRBV28 combines with J gene TRBJ2-3; unclear D gene. CDR1 is MDHEN and CDR2 is SYDVKM in the germline V gene. Deletions cut 5 bases from V and 3 bases from J, with 9 bases between. The CDR3 length is 13 residues.

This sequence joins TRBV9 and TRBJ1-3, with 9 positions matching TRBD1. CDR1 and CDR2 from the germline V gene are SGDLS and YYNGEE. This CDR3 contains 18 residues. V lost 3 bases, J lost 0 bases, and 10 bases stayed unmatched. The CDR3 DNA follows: TGTGCCAGCAGCGCCTGGGACAGGGTCATCTCCTCTGGAAACACCATATATTTT. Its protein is CASSAWDRVISSGNTIYF.

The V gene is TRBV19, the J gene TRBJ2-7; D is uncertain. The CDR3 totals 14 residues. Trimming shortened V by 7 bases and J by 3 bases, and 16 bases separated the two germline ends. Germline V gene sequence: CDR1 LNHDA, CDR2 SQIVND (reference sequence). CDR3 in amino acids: CASNEGVIHYEQYF. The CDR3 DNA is TGTGCCAGTAACGAAGGTGTGATCCACTACGAGCAGTACTTC.

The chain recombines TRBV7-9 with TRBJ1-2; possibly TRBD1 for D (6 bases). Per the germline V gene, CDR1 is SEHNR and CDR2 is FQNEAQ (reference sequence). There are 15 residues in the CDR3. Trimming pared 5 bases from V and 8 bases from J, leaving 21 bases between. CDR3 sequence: CASSHPGQPQRGYTF. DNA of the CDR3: TGTGCCAGCAGCCACCCGGGACAACCCCAACGGGGCTACACCTTC.

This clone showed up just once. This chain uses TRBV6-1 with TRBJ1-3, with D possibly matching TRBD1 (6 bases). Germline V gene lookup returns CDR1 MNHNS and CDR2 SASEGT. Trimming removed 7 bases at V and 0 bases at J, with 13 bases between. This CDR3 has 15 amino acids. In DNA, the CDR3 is TGTGCCAGCACTCCGGACAGCTTCTCTGGAAACACCATATATTTT. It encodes CASTPDSFSGNTIYF.

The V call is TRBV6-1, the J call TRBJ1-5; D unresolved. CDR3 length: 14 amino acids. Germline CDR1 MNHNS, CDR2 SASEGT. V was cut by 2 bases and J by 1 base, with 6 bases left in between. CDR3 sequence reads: CASSETWSNQPQHF. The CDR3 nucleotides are TGTGCCAGCAGTGAAACCTGGAGCAATCAGCCCCAGCATTTT.

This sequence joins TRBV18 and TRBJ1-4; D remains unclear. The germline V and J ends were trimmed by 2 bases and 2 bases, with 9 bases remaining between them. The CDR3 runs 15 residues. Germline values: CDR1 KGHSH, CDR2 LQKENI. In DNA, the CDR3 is TGTGCCAGCTCACCAGCGGTGGTCACTAATGAAAAACTGTTTTTT. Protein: CASSPAVVTNEKLFF.

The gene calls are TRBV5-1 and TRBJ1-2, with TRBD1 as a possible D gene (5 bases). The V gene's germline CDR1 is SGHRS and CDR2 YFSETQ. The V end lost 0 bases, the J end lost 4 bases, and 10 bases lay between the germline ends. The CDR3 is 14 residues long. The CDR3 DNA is TGCGCCAGCAGCTTGGACGGGGCCGGCTATGGCTACACCTTC. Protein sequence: CASSLDGAGYGYTF.

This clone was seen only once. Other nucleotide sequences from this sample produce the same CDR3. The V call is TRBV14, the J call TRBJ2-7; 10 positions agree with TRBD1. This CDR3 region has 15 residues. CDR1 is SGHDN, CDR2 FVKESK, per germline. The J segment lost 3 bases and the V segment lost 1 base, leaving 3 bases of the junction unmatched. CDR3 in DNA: TGTGCCAGCAGCCAAGTCGGACAGGGGGACTACGAGCAGTACTTC. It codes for CASSQVGQGDYEQYF.

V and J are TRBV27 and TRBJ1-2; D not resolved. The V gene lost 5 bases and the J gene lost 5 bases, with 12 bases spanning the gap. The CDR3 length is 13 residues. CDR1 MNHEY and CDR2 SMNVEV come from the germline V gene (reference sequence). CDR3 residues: CASSHLGQYGYTF. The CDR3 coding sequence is TGTGCCAGCAGTCATCTGGGTCAGTATGGCTACACCTTC.

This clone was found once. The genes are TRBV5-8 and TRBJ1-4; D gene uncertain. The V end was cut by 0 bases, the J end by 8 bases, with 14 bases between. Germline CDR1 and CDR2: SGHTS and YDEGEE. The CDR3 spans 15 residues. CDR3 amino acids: CASSLANEPSEKLFF. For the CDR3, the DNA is TGTGCCAGCAGCTTGGCAAATGAACCATCCGAAAAACTGTTTTTT.

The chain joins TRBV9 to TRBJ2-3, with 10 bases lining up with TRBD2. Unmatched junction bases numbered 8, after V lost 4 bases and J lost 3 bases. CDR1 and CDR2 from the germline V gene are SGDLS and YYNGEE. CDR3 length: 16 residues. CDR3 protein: CASSSRAGGPTDTQYF. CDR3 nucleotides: TGTGCCAGCAGCTCACGAGCGGGAGGGCCAACAGATACGCAGTATTTT. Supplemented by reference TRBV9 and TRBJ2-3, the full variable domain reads DSGVTQTPKHLITATGQRVTLRCSPRSGDLSVYWYQQSLDQGLQFLIQYYNGEERAKGNILERFSAQQFPDLHSELNLSSLELGDSALYFCASSSRAGGPTDTQYFGPGTRLTVL.

The CDR3, as DNA: TGTGCCAGCTCAAACGGACTAGCATGGTATGAGCAGTTCTTC. Translation gives CASSNGLAWYEQFF. V is TRBV18 and J is TRBJ2-1; 8 nucleotides align to TRBD2. V lost 5 bases to trimming and J lost 8 bases; unmatched junction nucleotides: 8. This CDR3 comprises 14 residues. Germline values: CDR1 KGHSH, CDR2 LQKENI.

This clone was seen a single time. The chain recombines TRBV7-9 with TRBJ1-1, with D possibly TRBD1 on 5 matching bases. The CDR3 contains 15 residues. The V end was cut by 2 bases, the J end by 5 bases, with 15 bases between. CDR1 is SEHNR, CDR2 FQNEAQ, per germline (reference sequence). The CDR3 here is CASSLLMGRLTEAFF. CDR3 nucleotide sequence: TGTGCCAGCAGCTTACTAATGGGACGGTTGACTGAAGCTTTCTTT.

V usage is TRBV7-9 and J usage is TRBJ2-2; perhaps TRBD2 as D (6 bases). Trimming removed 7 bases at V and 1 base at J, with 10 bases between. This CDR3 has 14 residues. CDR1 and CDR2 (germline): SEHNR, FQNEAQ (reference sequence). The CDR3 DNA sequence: TGTGCCAGCACCACGGGGGTGAACACCGGGGAGCTGTTTTTT. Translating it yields CASTTGVNTGELFF.

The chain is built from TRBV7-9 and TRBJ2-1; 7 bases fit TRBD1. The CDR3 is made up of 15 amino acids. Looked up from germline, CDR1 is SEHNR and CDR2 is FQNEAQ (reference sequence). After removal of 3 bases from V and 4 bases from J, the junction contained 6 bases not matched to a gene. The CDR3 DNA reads TGTGCCAGCAGCTTCGCTGGGACAGCTTACAATGAGCAGTTCTTC. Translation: CASSFAGTAYNEQFF.

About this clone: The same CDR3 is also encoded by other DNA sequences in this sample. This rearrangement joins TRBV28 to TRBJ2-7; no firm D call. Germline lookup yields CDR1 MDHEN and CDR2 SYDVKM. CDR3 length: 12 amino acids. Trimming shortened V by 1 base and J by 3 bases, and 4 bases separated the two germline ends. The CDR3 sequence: CASSLYSYEQYF. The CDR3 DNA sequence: TGTGCCAGCAGTTTATATAGCTACGAGCAGTACTTC.

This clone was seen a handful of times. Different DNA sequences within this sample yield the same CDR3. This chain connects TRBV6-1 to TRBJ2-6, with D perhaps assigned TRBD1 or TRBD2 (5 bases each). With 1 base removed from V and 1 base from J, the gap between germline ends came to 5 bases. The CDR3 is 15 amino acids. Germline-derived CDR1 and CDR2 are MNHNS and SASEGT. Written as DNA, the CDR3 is TGTGCCAGCAGTGAAGGGGGGTCTGGGGCCAACGTCCTGACTTTC. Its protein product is CASSEGGSGANVLTF.

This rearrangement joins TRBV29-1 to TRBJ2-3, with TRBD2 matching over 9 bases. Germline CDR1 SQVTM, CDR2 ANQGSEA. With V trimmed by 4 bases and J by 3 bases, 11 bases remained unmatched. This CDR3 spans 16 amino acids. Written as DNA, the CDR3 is TGCAGCGTTGGTGGGCTGGCGGGAGGGCCGACAGATACGCAGTATTTT. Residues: CSVGGLAGGPTDTQYF.

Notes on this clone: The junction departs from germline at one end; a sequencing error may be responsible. This chain's CDR3 is CASSLPPGF. In DNA, the CDR3 is TGTGCCAGCAGCTTACCCCCGGGCTTC. The chain has TRBV7-9 and TRBJ2-4; D gene unclear. CDR3 length equals 9 residues. In germline, CDR1 is SEHNR, CDR2 FQNEAQ (reference sequence).

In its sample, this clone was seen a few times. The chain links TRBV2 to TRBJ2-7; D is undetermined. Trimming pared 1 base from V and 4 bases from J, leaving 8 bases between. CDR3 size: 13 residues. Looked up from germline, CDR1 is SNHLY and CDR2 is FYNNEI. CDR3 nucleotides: TGTGCCAGCAGTGAAGGGTGGGGATACGAGCAGTACTTC. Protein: CASSEGWGYEQYF.

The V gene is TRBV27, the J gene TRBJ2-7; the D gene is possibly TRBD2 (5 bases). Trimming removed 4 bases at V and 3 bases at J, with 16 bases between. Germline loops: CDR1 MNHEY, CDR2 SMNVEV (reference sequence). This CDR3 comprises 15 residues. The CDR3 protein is CASSSPLGPYYEQYF. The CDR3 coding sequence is TGTGCCAGCAGTTCCCCACTAGGTCCCTACTACGAGCAGTACTTC.

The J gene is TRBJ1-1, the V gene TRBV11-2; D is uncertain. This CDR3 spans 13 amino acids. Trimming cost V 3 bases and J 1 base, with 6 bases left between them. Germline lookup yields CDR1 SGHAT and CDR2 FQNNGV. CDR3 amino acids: CASSLKGNTEAFF. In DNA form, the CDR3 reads TGTGCCAGCAGCTTGAAGGGGAACACTGAAGCTTTCTTT.

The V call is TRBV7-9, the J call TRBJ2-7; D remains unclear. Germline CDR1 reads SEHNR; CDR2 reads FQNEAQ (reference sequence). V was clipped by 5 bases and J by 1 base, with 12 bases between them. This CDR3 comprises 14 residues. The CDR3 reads CASSPQAQSYEQYF. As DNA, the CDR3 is TGTGCCAGCAGCCCCCAGGCCCAGTCCTACGAGCAGTACTTC.

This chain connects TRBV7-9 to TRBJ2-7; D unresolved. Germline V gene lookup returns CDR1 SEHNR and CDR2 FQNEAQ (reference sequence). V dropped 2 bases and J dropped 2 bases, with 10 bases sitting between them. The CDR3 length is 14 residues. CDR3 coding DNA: TGTGCCAGCAGCTTAACTCCTTCCCCCTACGAGCAGTACTTC. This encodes CASSLTPSPYEQYF.

The chain's CDR3 is CASSQIRGAYEQYF. CDR3 coding DNA: TGTGCCAGCAGCCAGATTCGCGGGGCATACGAGCAGTACTTC. The rearrangement links TRBV11-2 to TRBJ2-7; tentative D call: TRBD2 (6 bases). V shed 5 bases and J shed 4 bases, with 15 bases lying between them. The germline gives CDR1 SGHAT, CDR2 FQNNGV. There are 14 residues in the CDR3. Looking up the rest from reference TRBV11-2 and TRBJ2-7 gives the full variable domain: EAGVAQSPRYKIIEKRQSVAFWCNPISGHATLYWYQQILGQGPKLLIQFQNNGVVDDSQLPKDRFSAERLKGVDSTLKIQPAKLEDSAVYLCASSQIRGAYEQYFGPGTRLTVT.